What follows describes a single T cell receptor beta chain. Generated by immunoSEQ multiplex PCR, the TCRdb table keeps only in-frame clones and is missing some. Here the sample spans 200,000 to 250,000 clones, over 70% being singletons. The data originate from a study of blood T cell repertoires in COVID-19. V lost 8 bases, J lost 1 base, and 13 bases stayed unmatched. Germline V gives CDR1 WSHSY, CDR2 SAAADI. The CDR3 totals 16 residues. The genes are TRBV10-2 and TRBJ1-1; 7 nucleotides line up with TRBD1. The TCR was taken from a woman in her twenties or thirties who had been exposed to COVID-19. Sequencing used PBMCs or T cells enriched from blood (not recorded which). This CDR3 is CASPPGTADGNTEAFF. As DNA, the CDR3 is TGCGCCAGCCCCCCAGGGACAGCAGACGGGAACACTGAAGCTTTCTTT.